This T cell receptor beta chain was sequenced in a study of blood T cells in healthy people across ages. With 5 bases clipped from V and 5 bases from J, the junction kept 5 bases outside the gene matches. Germline assignment: CDR1 SGHTA and CDR2 FQGNSA. The CDR3 has 14 amino acids. A second PCR, run for about 7 to 11 cycles, used a sample-barcoded 5' primer plus a J-beta primer mix. A single record per CDR3 protein comes from TCRdb applying MiXCR to the 5' RACE reads. The sample holds 2 million or so distinct CDR3 sequences, roughly 50% seen once. Material for sequencing was blood. This TCR was sampled from a woman between 35 and 50 years old in good health. The chain carries TRBV7-2 and TRBJ2-3, with 9 positions matching TRBD2. This CDR3 reads CASSRGGAIDTQYF. The DNA of the CDR3 is TGTGCCAGCAGCCGCGGGGGGGCAATAGATACGCAGTATTTT.